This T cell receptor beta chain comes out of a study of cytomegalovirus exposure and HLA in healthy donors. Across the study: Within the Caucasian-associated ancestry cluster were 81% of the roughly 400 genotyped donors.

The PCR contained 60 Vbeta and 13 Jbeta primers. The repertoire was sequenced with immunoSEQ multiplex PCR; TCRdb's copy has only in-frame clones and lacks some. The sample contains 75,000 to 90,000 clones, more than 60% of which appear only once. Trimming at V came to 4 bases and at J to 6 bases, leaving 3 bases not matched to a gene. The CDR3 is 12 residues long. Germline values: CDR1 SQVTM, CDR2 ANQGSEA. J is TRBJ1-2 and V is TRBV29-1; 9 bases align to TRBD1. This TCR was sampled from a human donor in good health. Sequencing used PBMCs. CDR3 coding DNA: TGCAGCGTTGTTAGGACAGGGGATGGCTACACCTTC. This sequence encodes CSVVRTGDGYTF.